A selection of T cell receptor beta chains follows, all from one sample in a study of cytomegalovirus exposure and HLA in healthy donors. The table came from immunoSEQ multiplex PCR; TCRdb's copy has only in-frame clones and leaves some out. The sample yields about 160,000 clones, 71% seen once. The material sequenced was PBMCs. The receptors were sampled from a woman in her thirties in good health and CMV-seronegative. The conserved cysteine and the conserved F or W are not part of the CDR3 here.

cdr3_aa v_call
ASFGRRRGLLTGELF TRBV19
ASSVRGFGTYEQY TRBV27
ASRGSPYEQY TRBV25-1
ASSLYRGVGNTIY TRBV7-2
ASSTQSTLLGETQY TRBV5-4
ASTSVRGNTEAS TRBV25-1
ASSQFLNTGELF TRBV14
ASSLRIWYGYT TRBV7-2
ASTKGGGWTEAF TRBV6-5
ASRDREETDTQY TRBV4-1
ASSLNTGELF TRBV7-3
ASSYVTSGSYEQY TRBV14
ASSPGTLSSYEQY TRBV28
ASSQGGLAGYNEQF TRBV4-3
ASAEAGLSNQPQH TRBV6-6
ASSFRRADEQY TRBV5-1
ASSLSPTGVGEQF TRBV7-9
SGGASDGYT TRBV20-1
ASAGEIEQY TRBV5-1
ASSSVGWGNQPQH TRBV28
ASNLGPGFTEAF TRBV2
ATSREGQGRYEQY TRBV15
ASRGGGVLTYEQY TRBV28
ASSLVGDSNQPQH TRBV27
ASSASTGGSFDYT TRBV9
ASSDRVVGEKLF TRBV6-5
ASSPWGDQPQH TRBV7-9
ASSVGQGARGYT TRBV9
ASGLVQVYGYT TRBV12-5